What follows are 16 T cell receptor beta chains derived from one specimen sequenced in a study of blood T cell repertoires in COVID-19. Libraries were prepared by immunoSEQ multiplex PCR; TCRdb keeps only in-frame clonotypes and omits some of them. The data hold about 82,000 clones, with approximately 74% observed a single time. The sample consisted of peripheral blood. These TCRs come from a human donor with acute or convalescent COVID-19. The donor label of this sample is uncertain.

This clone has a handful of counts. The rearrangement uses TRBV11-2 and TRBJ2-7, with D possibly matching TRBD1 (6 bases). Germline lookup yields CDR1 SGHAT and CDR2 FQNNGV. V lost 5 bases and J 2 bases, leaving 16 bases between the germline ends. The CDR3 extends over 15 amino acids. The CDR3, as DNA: TGTGCCAGCAGCCCCGACAGGTGGAGTACCTACGAGCAGTACGTC. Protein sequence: CASSPDRWSTYEQYV.

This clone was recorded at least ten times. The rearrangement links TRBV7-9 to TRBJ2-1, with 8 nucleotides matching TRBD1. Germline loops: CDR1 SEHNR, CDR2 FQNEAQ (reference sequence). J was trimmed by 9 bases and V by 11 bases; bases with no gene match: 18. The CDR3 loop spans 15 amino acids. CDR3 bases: TGTGCCGGAGTTCTAAAGGCGTCAGGGGGCGGTGAGCAGTTCTTC. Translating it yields CAGVLKASGGGEQFF.

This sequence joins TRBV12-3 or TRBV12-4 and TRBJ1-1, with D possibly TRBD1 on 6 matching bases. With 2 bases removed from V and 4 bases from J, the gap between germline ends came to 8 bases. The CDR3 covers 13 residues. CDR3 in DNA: TGTGCCAGCAGTTTAAAGGGGGTCACTGAAGCTTTCTTT. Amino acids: CASSLKGVTEAFF.

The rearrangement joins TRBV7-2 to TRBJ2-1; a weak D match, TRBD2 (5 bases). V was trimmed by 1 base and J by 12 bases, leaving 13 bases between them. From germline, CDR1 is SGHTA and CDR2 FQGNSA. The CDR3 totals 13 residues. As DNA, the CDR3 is TGTGCCAGCAGCTTAGTGGGGAGAGGCGGGCAGTTCTTC. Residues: CASSLVGRGGQFF.

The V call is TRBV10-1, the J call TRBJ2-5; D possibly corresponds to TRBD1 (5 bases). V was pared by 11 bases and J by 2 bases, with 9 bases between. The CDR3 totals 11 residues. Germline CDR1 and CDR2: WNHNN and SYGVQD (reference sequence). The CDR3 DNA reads TGCGCCCCCAGGGATCAAGAGACCCAGTACTTC. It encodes CAPRDQETQYF.

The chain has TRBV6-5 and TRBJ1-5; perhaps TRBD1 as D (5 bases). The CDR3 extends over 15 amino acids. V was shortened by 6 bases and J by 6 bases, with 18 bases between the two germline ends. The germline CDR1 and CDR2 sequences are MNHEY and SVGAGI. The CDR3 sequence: CASRPSGGTGQPQHF. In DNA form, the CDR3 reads TGTGCCAGCAGGCCGTCTGGGGGGACGGGTCAGCCCCAGCATTTT.

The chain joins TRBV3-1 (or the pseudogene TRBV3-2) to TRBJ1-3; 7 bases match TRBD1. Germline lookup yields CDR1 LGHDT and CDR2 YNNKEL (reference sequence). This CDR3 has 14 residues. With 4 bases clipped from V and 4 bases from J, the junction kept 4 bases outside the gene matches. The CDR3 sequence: CASSRGTAGNTIYF. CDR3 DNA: TGTGCCAGCAGCCGCGGGACAGCCGGAAACACCATATATTTT.

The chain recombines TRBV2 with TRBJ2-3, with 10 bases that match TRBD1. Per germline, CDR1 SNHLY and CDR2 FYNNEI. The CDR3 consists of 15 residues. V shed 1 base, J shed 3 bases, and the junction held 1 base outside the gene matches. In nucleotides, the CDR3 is TGTGCCAGCAGTGAAGTGGGACAGGGGACAGATACGCAGTATTTT. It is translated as CASSEVGQGTDTQYF.

Here the CDR3 reads CASSGTLGQAQETQYF. In nucleotides, the CDR3 is TGTGCCAGCAGCGGAACGCTCGGACAGGCCCAAGAGACCCAGTACTTC. V gene TRBV5-5 combines with J gene TRBJ2-5, with 7 bases matching TRBD1. This CDR3 is built from 16 residues. The V gene's germline CDR1 is SGHKS and CDR2 YYEKEE (reference sequence). Germline trimming cut 4 bases from V and 1 base from J; bases unmatched to any gene: 10.

The CDR3 nucleotides read TGTGCCAGCAGTGACTCGGGCAGGGGCTCACCCCTCCACTTT. Its translation is CASSDSGRGSPLHF. This chain connects TRBV6-4 to TRBJ1-6, with D maybe TRBD1 (6 bases). Trimming took off 0 bases at V and 10 bases at J, with 10 bases between the two ends. This CDR3 region has 14 residues. The germline CDR1 and CDR2 sequences are MRHNA and SNTAGT.

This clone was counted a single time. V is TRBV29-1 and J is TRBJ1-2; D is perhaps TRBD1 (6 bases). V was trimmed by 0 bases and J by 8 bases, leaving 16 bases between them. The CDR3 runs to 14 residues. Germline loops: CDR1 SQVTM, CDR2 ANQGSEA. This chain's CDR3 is CSVEDLSTGTGYTF. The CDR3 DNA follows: TGCAGCGTTGAAGATCTTAGTACAGGGACGGGCTACACCTTC.

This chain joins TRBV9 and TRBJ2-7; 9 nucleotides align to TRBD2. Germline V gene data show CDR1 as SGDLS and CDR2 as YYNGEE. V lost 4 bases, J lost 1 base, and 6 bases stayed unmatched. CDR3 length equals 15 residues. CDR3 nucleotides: TGTGCCAGCAGCCGGTTAGCGGGAGAATCCTACGAGCAGTACTTC. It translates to CASSRLAGESYEQYF.

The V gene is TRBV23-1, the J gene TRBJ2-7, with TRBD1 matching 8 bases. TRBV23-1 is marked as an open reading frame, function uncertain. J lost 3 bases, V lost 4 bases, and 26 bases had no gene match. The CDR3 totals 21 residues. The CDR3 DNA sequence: TGCGCCAGCAGTCTTGGGACAGGTGACCACCCGAAGAATTTCGCCCGCTACGAGCAGTACGTC. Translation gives CASSLGTGDHPKNFARYEQYV.

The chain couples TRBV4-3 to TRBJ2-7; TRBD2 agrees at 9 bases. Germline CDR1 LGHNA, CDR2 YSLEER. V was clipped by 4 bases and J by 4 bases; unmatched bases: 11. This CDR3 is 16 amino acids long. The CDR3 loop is CASSPRGASGKYEQYF. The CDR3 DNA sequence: TGCGCCAGCAGCCCGCGGGGGGCTAGCGGGAAGTACGAGCAGTACTTC.

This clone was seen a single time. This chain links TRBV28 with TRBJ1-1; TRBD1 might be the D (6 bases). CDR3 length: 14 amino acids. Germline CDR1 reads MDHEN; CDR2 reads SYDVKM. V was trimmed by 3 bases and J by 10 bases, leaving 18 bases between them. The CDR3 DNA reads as TGTGCCAGCAGTTTGGACTCAGGGGTTTCGCGAGCTTTCTTT. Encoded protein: CASSLDSGVSRAFF.

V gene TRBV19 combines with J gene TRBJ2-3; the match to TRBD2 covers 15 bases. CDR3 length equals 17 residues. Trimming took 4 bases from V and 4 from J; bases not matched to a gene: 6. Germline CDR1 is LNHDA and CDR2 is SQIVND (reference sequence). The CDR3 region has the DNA TGTGCCAGTAGTACCCCGGGACTAGCGGGAGGTGCAGATACGCAGTATTTT. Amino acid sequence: CASSTPGLAGGADTQYF.